The 20 T cell receptor beta chains presented below share a single source sample, sequenced in a study of Ad26.COV2.S vaccination and SARS-CoV-2 variants. Stated treatment: around 19 received Ad26.COV2.S at low or high dose, single or two shots; roughly five received placebo; per-sample allocation not given. The samples date from day 63 after the first vaccine or placebo injection. Only in-frame clones appear in the TCRdb table, and some are missing; sequencing was by immunoSEQ multiplex PCR. The sample has 510,000 or so clones; approximately 90% are singletons. The sequencing here drew on peripheral blood, taken in a trial of Ad26.COV2.S vaccine versus placebo. The receptors come from a person aged 18-65 years who received the Ad26.COV2.S COVID-19 vaccine or a placebo.

This clone was detected only once. The chain employs TRBV5-8 and TRBJ2-5; D not certain. The V gene lost 2 bases and the J gene lost 5 bases, with 16 bases spanning the gap. Germline values: CDR1 SGHTS, CDR2 YDEGEE. CDR3 length equals 15 residues. CDR3 loop: CASSLGRLAGETQYF. The CDR3 nucleotides read TGTGCCAGCAGCTTAGGACGACTGGCTGGGGAGACCCAGTACTTC.

The V and J genes are TRBV6-5 and TRBJ2-6; D gene ambiguous. Germline V gives CDR1 MNHEY, CDR2 SVGAGI. V lost 4 bases and J 0 bases, leaving 4 bases between the germline ends. The CDR3 extends over 14 amino acids. CDR3 DNA: TGTGCCAGCAGTTCGCTCTCTGGGGCCAACGTCCTGACTTTC. As protein: CASSSLSGANVLTF.

The CDR3 DNA reads TGTGCCAGCAGCTTAATTCCAGGGAAGAGATACACTGAAGCTTTCTTT. It specifies CASSLIPGKRYTEAFF. This chain connects TRBV7-3 to TRBJ1-1; a possible D gene is TRBD1 (5 bases). The CDR3 totals 16 residues. V gave up 1 base and J gave up 3 bases, with 15 bases separating them. CDR1 and CDR2 (germline): SGHTA, FQGTGA.

This chain links TRBV10-3 with TRBJ2-1, with 7 bases identical to TRBD2. The CDR3 runs to 14 residues. Germline CDR1 ENHRY, CDR2 SYGVKD. V lost 6 bases, J lost 5 bases, and 7 bases stayed unmatched. In nucleotides, the CDR3 is TGTGCCATCAGCCCGGGACTAACTAACAATGAGCAGTTCTTC. Translation gives CAISPGLTNNEQFF.

This clone appeared once. This chain links TRBV24-1 with TRBJ2-3, with D perhaps assigned TRBD1 or TRBD2 (5 bases each). Germline V gene lookup returns CDR1 KGHDR and CDR2 SFDVKD. Trimming took off 4 bases at V and 1 base at J, with 17 bases between the two ends. CDR3 length: 17 residues. The CDR3 region has the DNA TGTGCCACCAGTGACCCCCCGGGGCAGGGAGGCACAGATACGCAGTATTTT. Translating it yields CATSDPPGQGGTDTQYF.

This clone occurred a few times. V gene TRBV19 combines with J gene TRBJ1-2; D is undetermined. Germline values: CDR1 LNHDA, CDR2 SQIVND (reference sequence). This CDR3 is 16 amino acids long. The ends were cut back, 5 bases at V and 5 bases at J, with 21 bases in the middle. CDR3 in DNA: TGTGCCAGTAGTCCCCGGACTTGGATCTGGGCATATGGCTACACCTTC. It is translated as CASSPRTWIWAYGYTF.

The gene calls are TRBV7-2 and TRBJ2-7, with TRBD2 matching 10 bases. Trimming removed 0 bases from V and 6 bases from J; junction bases left unmatched: 8. The CDR3 is 16 residues long. Germline assignment: CDR1 SGHTA and CDR2 FQGNSA. In DNA, the CDR3 is TGTGCCAGCAGCTTAGCGGGGCTAGCGGGAGCTGCCGAGCAGTACTTC. Encoded protein: CASSLAGLAGAAEQYF.

The V gene is TRBV7-6, the J gene TRBJ2-7; tentatively, D is TRBD2 (6 bases). The CDR3 length is 15 residues. The germline V gene encodes CDR1 SGHVS and CDR2 FNYEAQ. Trimming stripped 5 bases from V and 0 bases from J, with 14 bases between. The CDR3 here is CASSPRAGSSYEQYF. CDR3 DNA sequence: TGTGCCAGCAGCCCTCGGGCGGGGTCCTCCTACGAGCAGTACTTC.

The chain recombines TRBV13 with TRBJ2-7, with 7 bases matching TRBD1. The trim removed 5 bases at V and 2 bases at J, leaving 12 bases unmatched. The CDR3 has 16 amino acids. Germline V CDR1 and CDR2: PRHDT, FYEKMQ (reference sequence). This CDR3 reads CASSTRRQGKAYEQYF. CDR3 bases: TGTGCCAGCAGCACCAGACGACAGGGCAAAGCCTACGAGCAGTACTTC.

This chain connects TRBV11-2 to TRBJ2-7, with D maybe TRBD2 (6 bases). This CDR3 region has 14 residues. V lost 1 base and J lost 5, with 12 bases in between. Per germline, CDR1 SGHAT and CDR2 FQNNGV. CDR3 DNA sequence: TGTGCCAGCAGCTTAGCGGGAGTAGTAAACGAGCAGTACTTC. Protein sequence: CASSLAGVVNEQYF.

The chain employs TRBV19 and TRBJ2-5, with a weak D call TRBD2 (6 bases). The V end was cut by 4 bases, the J end by 2 bases, with 11 bases between. Germline V gives CDR1 LNHDA, CDR2 SQIVND (reference sequence). This CDR3 contains 14 residues. This CDR3 reads CASSSSGAQETQYF. In nucleotides, the CDR3 is TGTGCCAGTAGTAGTAGCGGAGCGCAAGAGACCCAGTACTTC.

This clone occurred once. The chain is built from TRBV30 and TRBJ1-5; the match to TRBD1 covers 10 bases. Trimming took 5 bases from V and 5 from J; bases not matched to a gene: 6. CDR3 length: 14 residues. Germline V CDR1 and CDR2: GTSNPN, SVGIG (reference sequence). This CDR3 is CAWDRGQVDQPQHF. The CDR3 bases are TGTGCCTGGGACAGGGGGCAAGTGGATCAGCCCCAGCATTTT. Together with reference TRBV30 and TRBJ1-5, the CDR3 gives the full variable domain: SQTIHQWPATLVQPVGSPLSLECTVEGTSNPNLYWYRQAAGRGLQLLFYSVGIGQISSEVPQNLSASRPQDRQFILSSKKLLLSDSGFYLCAWDRGQVDQPQHFGDGTRLSIL.

This clone was detected a few times. Here the CDR3 DNA reads TGTGCCAGCACCGAGCTTAAACCCAATTCACCCCTCCACTTT. It specifies CASTELKPNSPLHF. The V and J genes are TRBV7-9 and TRBJ1-6; no clear D. The CDR3 is 14 amino acids. V was clipped by 7 bases and J by 7 bases, with 14 bases between them. CDR1 and CDR2 (germline): SEHNR, FQNEAQ (reference sequence).

This rearrangement joins TRBV6-5 to TRBJ1-5; the match to TRBD1 covers 7 bases. The CDR3 covers 14 residues. CDR1 and CDR2 from the germline V gene are MNHEY and SVGAGI. V gave up 6 bases and J gave up 9 bases; unmatched junction bases: 11. The CDR3 sequence: CASSKDRVWPPQHF. The CDR3 DNA is TGTGCCAGCAGCAAAGACAGGGTGTGGCCGCCCCAGCATTTT.

The CDR3 here is CASSSSSGQNTEAFF. The CDR3 nucleotides read TGTGCCAGCAGCTCGTCCTCGGGACAGAACACTGAAGCTTTCTTT. V and J are TRBV5-4 and TRBJ1-1; possibly TRBD1 for D (6 bases). The CDR3 totals 15 residues. Trimming took off 3 bases at V and 1 base at J, with 13 bases between the two ends. Germline assignment: CDR1 SGHNT and CDR2 YYREEE (reference sequence).

This sequence joins TRBV19 and TRBJ1-1; possibly TRBD1 for D (6 bases). The V and J ends lost 4 bases and 8 bases respectively, with 11 bases between them. The CDR3 consists of 12 residues. Germline V gene lookup returns CDR1 LNHDA and CDR2 SQIVND (reference sequence). The CDR3 region has the DNA TGTGCCAGTAGTAGGGGGGGGGCCGAAGCTTTCTTT. Translating gives CASSRGGAEAFF. The variable domain in full, completed from reference TRBV19 and TRBJ1-1, reads DGGITQSPKYLFRKEGQNVTLSCEQNLNHDAMYWYRQDPGQGLRLIYYSQIVNDFQKGDIAEGYSVSREKKESFPLTVTSAQKNPTAFYLCASSRGGAEAFFGQGTRLTVV.

The rearrangement links TRBV6-5 to TRBJ2-1, with 7 bases lining up with TRBD1. The length of the CDR3 is 16 residues. Per germline, CDR1 MNHEY and CDR2 SVGAGI. V lost 2 bases and J lost 1; bases outside the gene matches: 5. Written as DNA, the CDR3 is TGTGCCAGCAGTTACAGCCCACAGGGGTCCTACAATGAGCAGTTCTTC. This encodes CASSYSPQGSYNEQFF.

This clone was counted many times. This chain connects TRBV6-6 to TRBJ2-5; 8 bases line up with TRBD2. CDR1 is MNHNY and CDR2 is SVGAGI in the germline V gene (reference sequence). The CDR3 is 16 residues long. V trimming: 4 bases; J trimming: 7 bases; junction bases outside the gene matches: 14. The CDR3 DNA follows: TGTGCCAGCAGTTCCGAGCCGGGACTAGGCCGGGTGACCCAGTACTTC. This encodes CASSSEPGLGRVTQYF.

The gene calls are TRBV5-1 and TRBJ2-2; possibly TRBD1 or TRBD2 for D (7 bases each). The V gene lost 3 bases and the J gene lost 3 bases, with 15 bases spanning the gap. CDR1 is SGHRS, CDR2 YFSETQ, per germline. The CDR3 loop spans 16 amino acids. CDR3 sequence (DNA): TGCGCCAGCAGCTCCCAGGGGGGGAGTCACACCGGGGAGCTGTTTTTT. Residues: CASSSQGGSHTGELFF.

The rearrangement joins TRBV2 to TRBJ1-1, with unresolved D. This CDR3 is built from 15 residues. Germline V CDR1 and CDR2: SNHLY, FYNNEI. The germline V and J ends were trimmed by 1 base and 1 base, with 10 bases remaining between them. The CDR3 loop reads CASSEDRHPNTEAFF. CDR3 bases: TGTGCCAGCAGTGAAGATCGACACCCGAACACTGAAGCTTTCTTT. Looking up the rest from reference TRBV2 and TRBJ1-1 gives the full variable domain: EPEVTQTPSHQVTQMGQEVILRCVPISNHLYFYWYRQILGQKVEFLVSFYNNEISEKSEIFDDQFSVERPDGSNFTLKIRSTKLEDSAMYFCASSEDRHPNTEAFFGQGTRLTVV.